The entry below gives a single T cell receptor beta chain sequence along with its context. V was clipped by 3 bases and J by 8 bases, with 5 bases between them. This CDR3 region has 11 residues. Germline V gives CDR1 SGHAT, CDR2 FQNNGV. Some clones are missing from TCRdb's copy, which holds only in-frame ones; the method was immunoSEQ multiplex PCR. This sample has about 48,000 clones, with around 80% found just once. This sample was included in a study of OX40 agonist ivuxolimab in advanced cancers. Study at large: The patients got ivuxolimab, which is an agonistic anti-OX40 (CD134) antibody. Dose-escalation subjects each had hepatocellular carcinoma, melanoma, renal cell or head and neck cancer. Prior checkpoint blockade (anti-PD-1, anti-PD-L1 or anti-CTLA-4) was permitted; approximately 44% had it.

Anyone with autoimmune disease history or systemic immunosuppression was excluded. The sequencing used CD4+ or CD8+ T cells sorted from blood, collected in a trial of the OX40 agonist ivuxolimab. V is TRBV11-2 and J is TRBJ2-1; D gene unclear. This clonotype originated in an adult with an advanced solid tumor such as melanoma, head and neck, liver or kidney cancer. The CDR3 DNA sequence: TGTGCCAGCAGCTTCACCCATGAGCAGTTCTTC. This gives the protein CASSFTHEQFF.